The table lists the clone carrying this T cell receptor beta chain with a few counts. This entry belongs to a study of T-cell memory formation after mild COVID-19. MiXCR, applied by TCRdb to the 5' RACE reads, yields one record per CDR3 protein. This repertoire shows 110,000 to 150,000 distinct CDR3 sequences, about 25% found once; its top ten account for roughly 25%. This CDR3 has 14 residues. After removal of 5 bases from V and 0 bases from J, the junction contained 5 bases not matched to a gene. CDR1 and CDR2 from the germline V gene are DFQATT and SNEGSKA (reference sequence). This rearrangement joins TRBV20-1 to TRBJ2-3; 7 bases map to TRBD2. The material sequenced was PBMCs or a T cell subset sorted from them (not recorded which). The sequence was obtained from an adult woman who had mild COVID-19 (a few samples of this study predate the infection). Cell type and time point are not known. CDR3: CSAGVAGSTDTQYF. CDR3 nucleotide sequence: TGCAGTGCTGGGGTAGCGGGCAGCACAGATACGCAGTATTTT.